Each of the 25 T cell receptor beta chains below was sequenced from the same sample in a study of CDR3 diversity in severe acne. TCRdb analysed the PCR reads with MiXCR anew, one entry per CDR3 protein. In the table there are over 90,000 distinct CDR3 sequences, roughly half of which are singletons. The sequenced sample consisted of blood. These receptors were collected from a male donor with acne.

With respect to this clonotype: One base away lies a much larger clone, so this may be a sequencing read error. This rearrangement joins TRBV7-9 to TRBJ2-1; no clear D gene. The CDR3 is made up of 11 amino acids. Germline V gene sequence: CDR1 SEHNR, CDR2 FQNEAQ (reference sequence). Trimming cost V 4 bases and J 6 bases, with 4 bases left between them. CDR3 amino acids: CASSSRNEQFF. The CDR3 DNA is TGTGCCAGCAGCTCACGCAATGAGCAGTTCTTC.

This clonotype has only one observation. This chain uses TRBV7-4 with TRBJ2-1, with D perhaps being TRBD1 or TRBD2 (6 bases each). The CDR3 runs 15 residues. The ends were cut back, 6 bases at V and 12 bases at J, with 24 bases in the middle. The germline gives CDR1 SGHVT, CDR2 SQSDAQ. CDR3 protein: CASSRGGSSTDTQFF. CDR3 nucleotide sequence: TGTGCCAGCAGTAGAGGGGGGTCCTCCACAGATACGCAGTTCTTC.

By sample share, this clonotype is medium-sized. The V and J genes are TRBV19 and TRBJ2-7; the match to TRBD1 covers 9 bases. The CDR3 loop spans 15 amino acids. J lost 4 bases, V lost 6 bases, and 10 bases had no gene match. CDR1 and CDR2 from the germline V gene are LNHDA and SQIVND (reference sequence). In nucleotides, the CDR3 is TGTGCCAGTAGACCCGGGACAGGGAGTCAATACGAGCAGTACTTC. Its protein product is CASRPGTGSQYEQYF.

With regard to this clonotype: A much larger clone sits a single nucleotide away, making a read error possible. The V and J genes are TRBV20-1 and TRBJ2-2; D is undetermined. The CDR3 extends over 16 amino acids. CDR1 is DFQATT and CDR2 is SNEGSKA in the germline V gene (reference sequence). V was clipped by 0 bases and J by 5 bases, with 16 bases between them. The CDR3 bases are TGCAGTGCTAGAGATAATTGGGCTTTGAGGACCGGGGAGCTGTTTTTT. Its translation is CSARDNWALRTGELFF.

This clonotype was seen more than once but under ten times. The CDR3 loop is CSVDALGQGFHEQYF. The CDR3 DNA reads as TGCAGCGTTGACGCGTTGGGACAGGGGTTCCACGAGCAGTACTTC. The chain uses TRBV29-1 and TRBJ2-7, with 10 bases identical to TRBD1. Per germline, CDR1 SQVTM and CDR2 ANQGSEA. After removal of 3 bases from V and 5 bases from J, the junction contained 10 bases not matched to a gene. This CDR3 has 15 amino acids.

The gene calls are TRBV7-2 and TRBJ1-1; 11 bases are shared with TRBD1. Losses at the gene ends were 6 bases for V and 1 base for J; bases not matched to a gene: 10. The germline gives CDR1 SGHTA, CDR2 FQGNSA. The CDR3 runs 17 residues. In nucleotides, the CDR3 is TGTGCCAGCAGTTTAAGGACAGGGGGCTTGAAGAACACTGAAGCTTTCTTT. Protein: CASSLRTGGLKNTEAFF.

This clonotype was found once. In DNA form, the CDR3 reads TGTGCCAGCAGTTACTCGACTAGCGGTGGTGAGACCCAGTACTTC. Amino acid sequence: CASSYSTSGGETQYF. The rearrangement joins TRBV2 to TRBJ2-5, with 9 positions matching TRBD2. Germline-derived CDR1 and CDR2 are SNHLY and FYNNEI. The CDR3 sequence is 15 residues long. With 5 bases clipped from V and 5 bases from J, the junction kept 9 bases outside the gene matches.

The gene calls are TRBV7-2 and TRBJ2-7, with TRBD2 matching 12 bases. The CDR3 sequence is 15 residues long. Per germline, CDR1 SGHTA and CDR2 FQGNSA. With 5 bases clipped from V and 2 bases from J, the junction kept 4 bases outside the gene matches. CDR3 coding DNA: TGTGCCAGCAGCCCTTGGACTAGCGGGACCTACGAGCAGTACTTC. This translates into CASSPWTSGTYEQYF.

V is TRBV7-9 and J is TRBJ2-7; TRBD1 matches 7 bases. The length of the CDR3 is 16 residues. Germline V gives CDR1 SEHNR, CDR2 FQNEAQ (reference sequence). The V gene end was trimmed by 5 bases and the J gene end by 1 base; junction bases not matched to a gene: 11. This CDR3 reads CASSIPRGTVSYEQYF. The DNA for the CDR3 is TGTGCCAGCAGCATCCCCCGAGGGACAGTATCCTACGAGCAGTACTTC.

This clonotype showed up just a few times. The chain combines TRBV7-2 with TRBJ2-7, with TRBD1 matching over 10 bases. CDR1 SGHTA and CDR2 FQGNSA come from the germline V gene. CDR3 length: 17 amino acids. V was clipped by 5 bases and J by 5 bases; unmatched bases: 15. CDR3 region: CASSRRTPGQGKNEQYF. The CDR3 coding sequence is TGTGCCAGCAGCCGCCGGACTCCGGGACAGGGGAAGAACGAGCAGTACTTC.

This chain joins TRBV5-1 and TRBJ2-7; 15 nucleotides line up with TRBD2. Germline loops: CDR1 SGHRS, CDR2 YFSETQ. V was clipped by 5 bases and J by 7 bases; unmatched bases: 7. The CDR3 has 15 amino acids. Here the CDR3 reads CASSPGLAGGREQYF. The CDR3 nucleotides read TGCGCCAGCAGTCCGGGACTAGCGGGAGGTAGGGAGCAGTACTTC. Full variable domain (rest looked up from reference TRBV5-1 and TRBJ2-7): KAGVTQTPRYLIKTRGQQVTLSCSPISGHRSVSWYQQTPGQGLQFLFEYFSETQRNKGNFPGRFSGRQFSNSRSEMNVSTLELGDSALYLCASSPGLAGGREQYFGPGTRLTVT.

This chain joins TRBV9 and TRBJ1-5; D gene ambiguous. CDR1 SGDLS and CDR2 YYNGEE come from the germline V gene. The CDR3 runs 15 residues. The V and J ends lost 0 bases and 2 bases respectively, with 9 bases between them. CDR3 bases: TGTGCCAGCAGCGTAGGAACCGGGGGCAATCAGCCCCAGCATTTT. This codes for CASSVGTGGNQPQHF.

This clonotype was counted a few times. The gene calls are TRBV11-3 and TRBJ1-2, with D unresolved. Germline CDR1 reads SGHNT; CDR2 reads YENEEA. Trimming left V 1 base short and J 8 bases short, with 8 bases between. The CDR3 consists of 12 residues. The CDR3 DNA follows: TGTGCCAGCAGCTTAGGGTATCTAGGCTACACCTTC. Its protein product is CASSLGYLGYTF.

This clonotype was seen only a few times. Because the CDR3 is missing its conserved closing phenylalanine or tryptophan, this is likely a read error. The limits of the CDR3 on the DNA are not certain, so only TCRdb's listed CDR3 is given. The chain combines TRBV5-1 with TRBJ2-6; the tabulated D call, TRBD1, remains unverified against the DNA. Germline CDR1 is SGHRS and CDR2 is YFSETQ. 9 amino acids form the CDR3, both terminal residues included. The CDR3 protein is CASSLAGGL.

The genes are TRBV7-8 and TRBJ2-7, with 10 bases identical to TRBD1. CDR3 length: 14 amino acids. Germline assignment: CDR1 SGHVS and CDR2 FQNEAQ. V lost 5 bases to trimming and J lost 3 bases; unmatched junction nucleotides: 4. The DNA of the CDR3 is TGTGCCAGCAGCCCCGGGACAGGGGACTACGAGCAGTACTTC. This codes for CASSPGTGDYEQYF.

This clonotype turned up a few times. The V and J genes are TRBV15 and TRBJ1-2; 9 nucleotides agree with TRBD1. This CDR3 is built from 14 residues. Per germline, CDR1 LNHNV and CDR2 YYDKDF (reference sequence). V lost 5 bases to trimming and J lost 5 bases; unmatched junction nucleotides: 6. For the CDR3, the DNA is TGTGCCACCAGCGGAACCGGGACAGGGTATGGCTACACCTTC. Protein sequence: CATSGTGTGYGYTF.

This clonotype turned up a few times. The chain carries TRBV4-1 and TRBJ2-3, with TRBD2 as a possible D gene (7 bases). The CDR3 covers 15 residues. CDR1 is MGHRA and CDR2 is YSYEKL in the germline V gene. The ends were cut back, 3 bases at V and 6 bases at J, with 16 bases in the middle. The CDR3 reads CASSQAAGRGDTQYF. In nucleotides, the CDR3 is TGCGCCAGCAGCCAGGCAGCGGGAAGGGGGGATACGCAGTATTTT.

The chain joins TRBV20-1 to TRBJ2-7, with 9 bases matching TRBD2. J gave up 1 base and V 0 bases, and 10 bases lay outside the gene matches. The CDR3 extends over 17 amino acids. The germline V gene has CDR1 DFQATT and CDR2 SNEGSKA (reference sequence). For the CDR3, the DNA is TGCAGTGCTAGAGATGTAACTAGCGGGTCCAGGTCCTACGAGCAGTACTTC. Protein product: CSARDVTSGSRSYEQYF.

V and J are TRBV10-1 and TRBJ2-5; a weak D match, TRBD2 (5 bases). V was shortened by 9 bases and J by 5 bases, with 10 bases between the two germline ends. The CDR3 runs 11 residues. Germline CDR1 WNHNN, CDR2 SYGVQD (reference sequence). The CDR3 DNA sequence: TGCGCCAGAGCGGTCGTGGAGACCCAGTACTTC. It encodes CARAVVETQYF.

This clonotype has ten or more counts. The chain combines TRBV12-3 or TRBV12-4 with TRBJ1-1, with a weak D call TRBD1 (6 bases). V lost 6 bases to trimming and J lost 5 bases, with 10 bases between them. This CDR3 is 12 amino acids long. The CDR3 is CASSQDRTEAFF. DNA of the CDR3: TGTGCCAGCAGCCAAGACAGGACTGAAGCTTTCTTT.

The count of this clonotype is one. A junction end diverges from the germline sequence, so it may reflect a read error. The CDR3 DNA is TGTGCCAGCATCCAGGCCGGCTATGGCTACGCCTTC. The encoded protein is CASIQAGYGYAF. The chain carries TRBV2 and TRBJ1-2; D unclear. This CDR3 has 12 residues. The germline gives CDR1 SNHLY, CDR2 FYNNEI.

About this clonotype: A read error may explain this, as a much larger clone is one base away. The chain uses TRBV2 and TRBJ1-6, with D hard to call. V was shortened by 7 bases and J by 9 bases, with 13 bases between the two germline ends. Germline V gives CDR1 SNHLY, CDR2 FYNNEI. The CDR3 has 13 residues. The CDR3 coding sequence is TGTGCCAGCAATCCCCGGAATAGTTCACCCCTCCACTTT. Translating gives CASNPRNSSPLHF.

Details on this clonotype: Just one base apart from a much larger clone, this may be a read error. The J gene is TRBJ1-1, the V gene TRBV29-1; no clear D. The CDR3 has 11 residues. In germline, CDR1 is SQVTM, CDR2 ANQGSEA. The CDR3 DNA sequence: TGCAGCGGGGTGTGGAGCACTGGAGCTTTCTTT. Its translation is CSGVWSTGAFF.

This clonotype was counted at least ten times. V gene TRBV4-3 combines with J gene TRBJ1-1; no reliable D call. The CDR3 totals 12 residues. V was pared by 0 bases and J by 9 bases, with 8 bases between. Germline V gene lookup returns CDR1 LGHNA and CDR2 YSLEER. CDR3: CASSQDGRKAFF. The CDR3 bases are TGCGCCAGCAGCCAAGATGGGAGGAAAGCTTTCTTT.

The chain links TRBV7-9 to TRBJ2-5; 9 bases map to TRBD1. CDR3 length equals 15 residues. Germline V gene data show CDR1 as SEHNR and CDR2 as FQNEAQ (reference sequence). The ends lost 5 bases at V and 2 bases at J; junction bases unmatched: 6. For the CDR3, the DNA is TGTGCCAGCAGCCCAGGGACAGGGCAGCAAGAGACCCAGTACTTC. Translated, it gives CASSPGTGQQETQYF.